These 14 T cell receptor beta chains share one sample of origin, sequenced in a study of PD-1 blockade in classical Hodgkin lymphoma (dated by TCRdb to the early 2020s). The method behind the library was the immunoSEQ multiplex PCR assay. Entries here come from immuneACCESS through TCRdb and include only in-frame sequences with V and J called. Some clones fail to appear in such tables; in the studies checked, an unresolved V gene covers under half of the shortfall, and the cause of the remainder is unknown. In all, the sample holds fewer than 8,500 clones, and approximately 85% of those were seen once. 25% to 35% of the sample goes to the ten largest clones. What this sample's time point label stands for: cycle 1 day 1 (C1D1), immediately before nivolumab initiation. All trial patients had relapsed after autologous stem cell transplantation, with cohorts A, B and C differing in prior brentuximab vedotin exposure.

This specimen was peripheral blood mononuclear cells (PBMCs), taken at baseline. The origin of the receptors is a human donor with classical Hodgkin lymphoma.

This clone was observed a handful of times. The chain employs TRBV7-9 and TRBJ2-2; D possibly corresponds to TRBD2 (5 bases). V was cut by 7 bases and J by 0 bases, with 18 bases left in between. Germline CDR1 SEHNR, CDR2 FQNEAQ (reference sequence). The CDR3 totals 17 residues. This CDR3 reads CASTKDSTTSNTGELFF. The CDR3 region has the DNA TGTGCCAGCACCAAAGACTCGACTACATCGAACACCGGGGAGCTGTTTTTT.

This sequence joins TRBV10-2 and TRBJ2-1, with 7 bases fitting TRBD1. Unmatched junction bases numbered 2, after V lost 6 bases and J lost 0 bases. The CDR3 is 14 residues long. The germline V gene encodes CDR1 WSHSY and CDR2 SAAADI. CDR3 loop: CASSTGASYNEQFF. The CDR3 DNA is TGCGCCAGCAGCACAGGGGCCTCCTACAATGAGCAGTTCTTC.

The chain is built from TRBV5-6 and TRBJ1-1; D is perhaps TRBD1 (5 bases). V was pared by 4 bases and J by 3 bases, with 16 bases between. Germline-derived CDR1 and CDR2 are SGHDT and YYEEEE. The CDR3 covers 15 residues. The CDR3 protein is CASSLLTEGHTEAFF. In nucleotides, the CDR3 is TGTGCCAGCAGCCTTCTGACCGAGGGGCACACTGAAGCTTTCTTT. Complete variable domain (other parts from reference TRBV5-6 and TRBJ1-1): DAGVTQSPTHLIKTRGQQVTLRCSPKSGHDTVSWYQQALGQGPQFIFQYYEEEERQRGNFPDRFSGHQFPNYSSELNVNALLLGDSALYLCASSLLTEGHTEAFFGQGTRLTVV.

The table lists this clone with a few counts. The chain employs TRBV27 and TRBJ2-7; D possibly matches TRBD1 or TRBD2 (5 bases each). CDR3 length equals 14 residues. V was pared by 6 bases and J by 6 bases, with 18 bases between. Looked up from germline, CDR1 is MNHEY and CDR2 is SMNVEV (reference sequence). Written as DNA, the CDR3 is TGTGCCAGCAGCCGGGACCAGATTCCTCTCGAGCAGTACTTC. Its translation: CASSRDQIPLEQYF.

This clone has only one observation. V and J are TRBV5-8 and TRBJ2-5; 8 bases fit TRBD1. CDR1 and CDR2 (germline): SGHTS, YDEGEE. The CDR3 extends over 16 amino acids. J was trimmed by 4 bases and V by 0 bases; bases with no gene match: 8. The CDR3 DNA reads TGTGCCAGCAGCTTGGATGGCAGGGGGCGGGGAGAGACCCAGTACTTC. The encoded protein is CASSLDGRGRGETQYF.

This clone was picked up a small number of times. V usage is TRBV4-2 and J usage is TRBJ2-3; D gene unclear. This CDR3 spans 14 amino acids. CDR1 and CDR2 (germline): LGHNA, YNFKEQ. With 4 bases removed from V and 5 bases from J, the gap between germline ends came to 13 bases. The CDR3 DNA reads TGTGCCAGCAGCCGTGCCGGGTGGCTAGATACGCAGTATTTT. It is translated as CASSRAGWLDTQYF.

The chain carries TRBV6-4 and TRBJ2-5, with D unclear. This CDR3 spans 16 amino acids. V was shortened by 3 bases and J by 1 base, with 15 bases between the two germline ends. Germline CDR1 and CDR2: MRHNA and SNTAGT. This CDR3 reads CASSDRVQASQETQYF. The CDR3 bases are TGTGCCAGCAGTGATCGAGTCCAGGCAAGCCAAGAGACCCAGTACTTC.

The chain combines TRBV28 with TRBJ1-6; D not certain. The germline V gene encodes CDR1 MDHEN and CDR2 SYDVKM. This CDR3 has 12 amino acids. V was cut by 3 bases and J by 6 bases, with 3 bases left in between. This chain's CDR3 is CASSFVNSPLHF. CDR3 DNA: TGTGCCAGCAGTTTTGTTAATTCACCCCTCCACTTT.

This clone is termed medium-sized. V usage is TRBV29-1 and J usage is TRBJ2-7; TRBD1 is a possible D gene (5 bases). This CDR3 region has 13 residues. Germline V gives CDR1 SQVTM, CDR2 ANQGSEA. V was cut by 6 bases and J by 6 bases, with 18 bases left in between. The CDR3 loop is CSVPVQGSCEQYF. The CDR3 bases are TGCAGCGTCCCCGTGCAGGGAAGTTGCGAGCAGTACTTC.

The rearrangement uses TRBV7-2 and TRBJ2-7; 7 nucleotides align to TRBD2. V lost 5 bases to trimming and J lost 4 bases; unmatched junction nucleotides: 5. This CDR3 is built from 13 residues. Germline V gene sequence: CDR1 SGHTA, CDR2 FQGNSA. CDR3 residues: CASSTQRDYEQYF. In nucleotides, the CDR3 is TGTGCCAGCAGCACCCAGCGGGATTACGAGCAGTACTTC.

The gene calls are TRBV28 and TRBJ2-7; 8 bases map to TRBD1. Germline values: CDR1 MDHEN, CDR2 SYDVKM. The V and J ends lost 3 bases and 5 bases, in that order; junction bases with no gene match: 6. The CDR3 extends over 14 amino acids. The CDR3 DNA reads as TGTGCCAGCAGTTTCGGACAGGGTCGCCACGAGCAGTACTTC. Translation: CASSFGQGRHEQYF.

The chain has TRBV10-3 and TRBJ2-7; 9 nucleotides match TRBD1. CDR1 is ENHRY, CDR2 SYGVKD, per germline. Losses at the gene ends were 6 bases for V and 1 base for J; bases not matched to a gene: 4. The CDR3 extends over 14 amino acids. CDR3 residues: CAIRPGTGSYEQYF. CDR3 nucleotide sequence: TGTGCCATCAGGCCCGGGACAGGGTCCTACGAGCAGTACTTC.

This chain joins TRBV5-6 and TRBJ2-5, with a weak D call TRBD2 (5 bases). CDR1 SGHDT and CDR2 YYEEEE come from the germline V gene. Trimming shortened V by 2 bases and J by 4 bases, and 21 bases separated the two germline ends. The CDR3 runs 17 residues. This chain's CDR3 is CASSFLVTLGVLETQYF. For the CDR3, the DNA is TGTGCCAGCAGCTTCCTGGTGACACTGGGAGTTTTAGAGACCCAGTACTTC.

The chain has TRBV18 and TRBJ2-3; unclear D gene. Looked up from germline, CDR1 is KGHSH and CDR2 is LQKENI. V was trimmed by 1 base and J by 4 bases, leaving 12 bases between them. The CDR3 extends over 15 amino acids. CDR3 DNA sequence: TGTGCCAGCTCACCACTCCCTAGTTTTCCAGATACGCAGTATTTT. It codes for CASSPLPSFPDTQYF.